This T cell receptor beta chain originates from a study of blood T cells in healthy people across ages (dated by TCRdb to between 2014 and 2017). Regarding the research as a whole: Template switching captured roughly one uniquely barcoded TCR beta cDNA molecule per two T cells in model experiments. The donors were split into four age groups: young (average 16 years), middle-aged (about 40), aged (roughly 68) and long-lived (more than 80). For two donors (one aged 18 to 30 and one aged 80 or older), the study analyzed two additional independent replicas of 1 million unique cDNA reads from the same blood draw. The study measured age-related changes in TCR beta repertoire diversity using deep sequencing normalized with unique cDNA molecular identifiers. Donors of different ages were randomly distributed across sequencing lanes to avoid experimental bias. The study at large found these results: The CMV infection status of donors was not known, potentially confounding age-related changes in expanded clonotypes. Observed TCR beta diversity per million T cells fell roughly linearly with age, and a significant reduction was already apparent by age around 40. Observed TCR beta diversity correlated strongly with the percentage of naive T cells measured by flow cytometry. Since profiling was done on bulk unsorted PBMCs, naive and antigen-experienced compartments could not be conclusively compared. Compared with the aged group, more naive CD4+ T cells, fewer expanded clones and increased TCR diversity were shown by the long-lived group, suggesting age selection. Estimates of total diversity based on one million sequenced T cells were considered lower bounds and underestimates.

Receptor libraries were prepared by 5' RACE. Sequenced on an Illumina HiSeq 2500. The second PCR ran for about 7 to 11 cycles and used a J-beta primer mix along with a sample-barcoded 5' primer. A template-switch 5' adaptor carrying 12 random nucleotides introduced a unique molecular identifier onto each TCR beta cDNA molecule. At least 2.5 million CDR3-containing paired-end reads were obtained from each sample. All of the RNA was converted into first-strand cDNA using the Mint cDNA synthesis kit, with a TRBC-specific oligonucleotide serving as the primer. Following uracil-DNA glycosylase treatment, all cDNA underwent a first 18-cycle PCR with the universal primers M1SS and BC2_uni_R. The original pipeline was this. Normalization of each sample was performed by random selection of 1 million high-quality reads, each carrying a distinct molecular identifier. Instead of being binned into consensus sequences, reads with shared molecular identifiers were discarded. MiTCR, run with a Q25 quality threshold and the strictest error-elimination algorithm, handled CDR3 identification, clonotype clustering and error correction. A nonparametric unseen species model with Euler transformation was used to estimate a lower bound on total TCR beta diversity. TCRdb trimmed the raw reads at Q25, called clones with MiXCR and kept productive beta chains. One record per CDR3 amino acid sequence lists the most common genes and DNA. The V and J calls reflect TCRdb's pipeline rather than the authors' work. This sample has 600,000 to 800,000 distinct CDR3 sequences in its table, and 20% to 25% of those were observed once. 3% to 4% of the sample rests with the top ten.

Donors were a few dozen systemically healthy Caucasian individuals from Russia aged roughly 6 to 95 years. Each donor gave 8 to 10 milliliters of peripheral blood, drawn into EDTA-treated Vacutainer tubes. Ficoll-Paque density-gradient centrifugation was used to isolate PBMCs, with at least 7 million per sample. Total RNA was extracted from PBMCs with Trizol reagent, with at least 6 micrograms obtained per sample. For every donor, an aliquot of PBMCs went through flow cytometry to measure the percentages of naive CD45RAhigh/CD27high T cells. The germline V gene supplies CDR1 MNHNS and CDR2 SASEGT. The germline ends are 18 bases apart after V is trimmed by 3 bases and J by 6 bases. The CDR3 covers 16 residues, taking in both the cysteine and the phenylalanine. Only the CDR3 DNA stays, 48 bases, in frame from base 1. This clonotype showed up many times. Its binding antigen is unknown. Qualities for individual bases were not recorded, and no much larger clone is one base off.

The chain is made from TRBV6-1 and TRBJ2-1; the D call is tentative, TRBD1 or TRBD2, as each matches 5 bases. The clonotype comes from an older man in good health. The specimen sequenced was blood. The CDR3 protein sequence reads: CASSEYTGLQGNEQFF. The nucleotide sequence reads TGTGCCAGCAGTGAGTATACAGGACTGCAGGGCAATGAGCAGTTCTTC.